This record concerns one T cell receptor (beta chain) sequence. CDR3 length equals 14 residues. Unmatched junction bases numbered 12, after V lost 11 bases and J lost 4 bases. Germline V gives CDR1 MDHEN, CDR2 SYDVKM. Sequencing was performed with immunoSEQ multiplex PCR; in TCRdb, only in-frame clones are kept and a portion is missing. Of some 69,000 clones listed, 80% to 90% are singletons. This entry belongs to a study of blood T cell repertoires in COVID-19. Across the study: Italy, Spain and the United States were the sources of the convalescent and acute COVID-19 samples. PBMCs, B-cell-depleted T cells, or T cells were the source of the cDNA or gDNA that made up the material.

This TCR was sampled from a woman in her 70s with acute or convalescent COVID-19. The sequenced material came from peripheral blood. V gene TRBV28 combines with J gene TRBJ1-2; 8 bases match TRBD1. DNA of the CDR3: TGTGCCGTCTTACAGGGGGGAATGGTCTATGGCTACACCTTC. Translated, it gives CAVLQGGMVYGYTF.